The present entry profiles one T cell receptor (beta chain) with its context. This sample was taken from a study of CD8+CD57+ T cells in acquired aplastic anemia. V shed 5 bases and J 6 bases; nucleotides not matched to a gene: 10. The CDR3 runs to 14 residues. CDR1 and CDR2 from the germline V gene are MNHEY and SMNVEV (reference sequence). Using genomic DNA as the template, TCR beta VDJ and CDR3 profiling was carried out. TCRdb itself ran the reads through MiXCR, one entry per CDR3 protein. Here the sample spans more than 150,000 distinct CDR3 sequences, approximately 49% being singletons. The origin of this receptor is a human donor in good health. This rearrangement joins TRBV27 to TRBJ2-7; 7 bases are a match to TRBD2. Specimen: sorted CD4+, CD8+, or CD8+CD57+ T cells (not recorded which) from PBMCs. CDR3 coding DNA: TGTGCCAGCAGTCCTAGGACTAGTCAGTCCGAGCAGTACTTC. Amino acid sequence: CASSPRTSQSEQYF.